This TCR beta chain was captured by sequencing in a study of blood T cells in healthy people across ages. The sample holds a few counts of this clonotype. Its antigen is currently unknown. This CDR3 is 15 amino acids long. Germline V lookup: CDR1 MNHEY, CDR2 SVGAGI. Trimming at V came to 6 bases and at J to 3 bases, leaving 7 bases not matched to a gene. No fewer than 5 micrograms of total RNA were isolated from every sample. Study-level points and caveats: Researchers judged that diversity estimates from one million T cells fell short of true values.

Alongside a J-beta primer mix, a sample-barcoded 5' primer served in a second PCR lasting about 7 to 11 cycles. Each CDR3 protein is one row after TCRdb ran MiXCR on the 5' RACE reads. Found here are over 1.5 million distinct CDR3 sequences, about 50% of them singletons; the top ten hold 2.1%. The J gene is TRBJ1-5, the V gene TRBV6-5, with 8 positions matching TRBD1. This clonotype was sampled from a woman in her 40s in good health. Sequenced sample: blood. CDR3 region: CASRTAGGPNQPQHF. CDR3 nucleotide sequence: TGTGCCAGCAGGACGGCAGGGGGCCCCAATCAGCCCCAGCATTTT.